This T cell receptor (beta chain) was documented in a study of CXCR3-negative and CXCR3-positive naive CD8 T cells. Whole-study context: TRB reads totalled about 135 million, about 1.5 +/- 0.3 million per library.

The CDR3 is made up of 15 amino acids. CDR1 is MDHEN and CDR2 is SYDVKM in the germline V gene. Study-level points and caveats: TRBV-TRBJ usage matched between naive CXCR3-negative and CXCR3-positive cells but not between memory cells. Naive subsets did not differ in surface CD5, and the authors estimated TCR strength using properties of the TRB CDR3. Naive cells that were CXCR3-positive had more hydrophobic TRB CDR3s (compared with CXCR3-negative naive cells).

It was by 5' RACE with UMI labels that the TRB cDNA libraries were prepared. TCRdb reprocessed the 5' RACE reads and reports one entry per CDR3 protein, with no DNA. Its clone listing holds about 50,000 distinct CDR3 sequences. In the case of this clonotype: No antigen is known for it.

The source of this sequence is a human donor in good health. Some clones in this sample may be carry-over from other donors' samples. The chain links TRBV28 to TRBJ2-7; TCRdb designates TRBD1, a call that cannot be tested without DNA. Sample: naive CXCR3+ CD8+ T cells from blood. As for subset: CD45RO-CCR7+CD27+CD95- naive CD8+ T cells expressing CXCR3 (TNR3+). CDR3 protein: CASNTTGTVRSEQYF.